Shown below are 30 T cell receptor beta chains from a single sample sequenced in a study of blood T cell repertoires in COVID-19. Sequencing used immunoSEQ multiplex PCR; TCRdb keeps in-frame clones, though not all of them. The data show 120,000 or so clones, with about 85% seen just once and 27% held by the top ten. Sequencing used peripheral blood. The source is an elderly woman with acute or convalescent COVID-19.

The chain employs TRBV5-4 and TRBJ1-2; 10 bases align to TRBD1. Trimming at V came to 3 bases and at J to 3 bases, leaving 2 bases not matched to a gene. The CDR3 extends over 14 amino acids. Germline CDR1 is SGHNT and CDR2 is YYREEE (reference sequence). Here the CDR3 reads CASSWTGGDYGYTF. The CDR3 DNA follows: TGTGCCAGCAGCTGGACAGGGGGTGACTATGGCTACACCTTC.

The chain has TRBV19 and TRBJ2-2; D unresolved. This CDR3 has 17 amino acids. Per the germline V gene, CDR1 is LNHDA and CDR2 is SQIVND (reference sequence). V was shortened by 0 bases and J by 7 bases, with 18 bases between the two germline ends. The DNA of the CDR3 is TGTGCCAGTAGTATAGATCGGTTTCGTAGTAGAGTCGGGGAGCTGTTTTTT. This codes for CASSIDRFRSRVGELFF.

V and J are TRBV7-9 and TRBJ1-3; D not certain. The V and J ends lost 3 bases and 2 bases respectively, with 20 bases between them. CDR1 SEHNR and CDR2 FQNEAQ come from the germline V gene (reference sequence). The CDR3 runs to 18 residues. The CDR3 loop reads CASSLRPDLTDTGNTIYF. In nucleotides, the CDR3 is TGTGCCAGCAGCTTGAGACCTGATCTGACTGATACTGGAAACACCATATATTTT.

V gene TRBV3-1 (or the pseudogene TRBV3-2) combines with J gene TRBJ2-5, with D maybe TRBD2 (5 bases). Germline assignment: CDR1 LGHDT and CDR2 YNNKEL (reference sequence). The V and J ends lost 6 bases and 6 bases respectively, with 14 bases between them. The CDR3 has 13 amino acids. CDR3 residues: CASSGMGRQTQYF. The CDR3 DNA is TGTGCCAGCAGTGGGATGGGGAGACAGACCCAGTACTTC.

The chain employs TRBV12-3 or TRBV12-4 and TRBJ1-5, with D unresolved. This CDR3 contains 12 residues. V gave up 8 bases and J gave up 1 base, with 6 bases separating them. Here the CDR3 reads CASRRSNQPQHF. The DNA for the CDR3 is TGTGCCAGCCGTCGGAGCAATCAGCCCCAGCATTTT.

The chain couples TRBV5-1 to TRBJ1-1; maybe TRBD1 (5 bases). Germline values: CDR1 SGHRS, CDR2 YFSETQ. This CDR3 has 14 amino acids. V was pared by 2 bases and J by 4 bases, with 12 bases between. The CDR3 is CASSFQRGLTEAFF. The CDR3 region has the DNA TGCGCCAGCAGCTTCCAAAGGGGACTCACTGAAGCTTTCTTT.

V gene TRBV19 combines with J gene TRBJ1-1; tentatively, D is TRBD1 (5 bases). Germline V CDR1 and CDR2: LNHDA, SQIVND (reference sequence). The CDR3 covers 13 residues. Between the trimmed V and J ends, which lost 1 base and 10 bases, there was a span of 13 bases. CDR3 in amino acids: CASSIGQGTSAFF. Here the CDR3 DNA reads TGTGCCAGTAGTATAGGTCAGGGAACGTCAGCTTTCTTT.

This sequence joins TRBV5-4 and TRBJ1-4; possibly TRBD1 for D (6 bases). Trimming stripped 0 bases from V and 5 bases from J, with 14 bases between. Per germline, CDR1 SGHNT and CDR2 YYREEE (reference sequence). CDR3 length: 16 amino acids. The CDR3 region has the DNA TGTGCCAGCAGCTTGGGGGGGCTTGGCTTAAATGAAAAACTGTTTTTT. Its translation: CASSLGGLGLNEKLFF. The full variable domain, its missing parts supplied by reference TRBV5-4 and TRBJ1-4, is ETGVTQSPTHLIKTRGQQVTLRCSSQSGHNTVSWYQQALGQGPQFIFQYYREEENGRGNFPPRFSGLQFPNYSSELNVNALELDDSALYLCASSLGGLGLNEKLFFGSGTQLSVL.

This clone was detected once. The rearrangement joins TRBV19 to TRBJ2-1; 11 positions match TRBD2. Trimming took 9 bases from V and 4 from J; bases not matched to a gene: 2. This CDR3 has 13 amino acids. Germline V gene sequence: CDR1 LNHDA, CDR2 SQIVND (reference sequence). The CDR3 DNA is TGTGCCAGGAGACTAGCGGGGTACAATGAGCAGTTCTTC. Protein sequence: CARRLAGYNEQFF.

Written as DNA, the CDR3 is TGTGCCAGCAGCGTAGACGATAGGGGTATTGGCTACACCTTC. Amino acids: CASSVDDRGIGYTF. This chain uses TRBV9 with TRBJ1-2; D possibly corresponds to TRBD1 (5 bases). The CDR3 loop spans 14 amino acids. Germline assignment: CDR1 SGDLS and CDR2 YYNGEE. V was cut by 0 bases and J by 7 bases, with 13 bases left in between.

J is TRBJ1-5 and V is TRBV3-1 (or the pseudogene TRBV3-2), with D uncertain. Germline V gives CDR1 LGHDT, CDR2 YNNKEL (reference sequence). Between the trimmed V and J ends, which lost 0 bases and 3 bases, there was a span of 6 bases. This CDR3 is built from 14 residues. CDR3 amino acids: CASSQDLINQPQHF. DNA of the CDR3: TGTGCCAGCAGCCAAGATCTAATCAATCAGCCCCAGCATTTT.

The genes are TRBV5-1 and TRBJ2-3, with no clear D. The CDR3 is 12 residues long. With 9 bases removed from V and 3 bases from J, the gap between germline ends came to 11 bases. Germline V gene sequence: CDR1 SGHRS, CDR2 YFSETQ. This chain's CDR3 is CATRSTTDTQYF. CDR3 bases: TGCGCCACCCGTTCAACAACAGATACGCAGTATTTT. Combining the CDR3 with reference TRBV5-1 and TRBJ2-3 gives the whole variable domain KAGVTQTPRYLIKTRGQQVTLSCSPISGHRSVSWYQQTPGQGLQFLFEYFSETQRNKGNFPGRFSGRQFSNSRSEMNVSTLELGDSALYLCATRSTTDTQYFGPGTRLTVL.

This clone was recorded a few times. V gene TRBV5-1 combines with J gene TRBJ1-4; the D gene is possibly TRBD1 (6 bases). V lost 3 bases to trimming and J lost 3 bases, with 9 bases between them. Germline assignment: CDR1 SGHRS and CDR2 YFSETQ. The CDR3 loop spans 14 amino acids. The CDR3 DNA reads TGCGCCAGCAGCTCCCAGGGGTCTAATGAAAAACTGTTTTTT. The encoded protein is CASSSQGSNEKLFF. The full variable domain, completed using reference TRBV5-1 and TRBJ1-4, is KAGVTQTPRYLIKTRGQQVTLSCSPISGHRSVSWYQQTPGQGLQFLFEYFSETQRNKGNFPGRFSGRQFSNSRSEMNVSTLELGDSALYLCASSSQGSNEKLFFGSGTQLSVL.

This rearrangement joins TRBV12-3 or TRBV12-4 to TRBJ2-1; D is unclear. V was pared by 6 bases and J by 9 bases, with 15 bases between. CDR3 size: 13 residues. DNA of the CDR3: TGTGCCAGCAGCCCTCGCCCCCCAGGTGAGCAGTTCTTC. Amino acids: CASSPRPPGEQFF.

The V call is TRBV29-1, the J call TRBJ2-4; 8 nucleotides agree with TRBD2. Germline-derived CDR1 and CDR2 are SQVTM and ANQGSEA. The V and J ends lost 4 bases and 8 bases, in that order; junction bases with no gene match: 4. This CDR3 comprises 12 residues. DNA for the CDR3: TGCAGCGTTGCCGGGGGGGAAGACATTCAGTACTTC. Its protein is CSVAGGEDIQYF.

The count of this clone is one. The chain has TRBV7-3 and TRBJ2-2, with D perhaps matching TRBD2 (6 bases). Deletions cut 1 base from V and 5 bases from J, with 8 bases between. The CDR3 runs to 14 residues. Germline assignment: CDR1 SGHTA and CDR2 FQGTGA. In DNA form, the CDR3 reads TGTGCCAGCAGCTTAAGGGGAGGTACCGGGGAGCTGTTTTTT. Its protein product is CASSLRGGTGELFF.

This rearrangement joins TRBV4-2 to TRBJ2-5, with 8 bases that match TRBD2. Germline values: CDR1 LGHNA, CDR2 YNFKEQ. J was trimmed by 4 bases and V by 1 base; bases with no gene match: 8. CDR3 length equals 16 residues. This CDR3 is CASSQGGGPVGETQYF. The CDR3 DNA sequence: TGTGCCAGCAGCCAAGGCGGGGGGCCGGTTGGAGAGACCCAGTACTTC.

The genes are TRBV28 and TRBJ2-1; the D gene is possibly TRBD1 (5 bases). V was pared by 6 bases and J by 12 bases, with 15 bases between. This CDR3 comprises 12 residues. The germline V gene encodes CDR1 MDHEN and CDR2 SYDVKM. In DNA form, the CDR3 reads TGTGCCAGCAGCACCACGCAGGGTGGGCAGTTCTTC. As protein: CASSTTQGGQFF.

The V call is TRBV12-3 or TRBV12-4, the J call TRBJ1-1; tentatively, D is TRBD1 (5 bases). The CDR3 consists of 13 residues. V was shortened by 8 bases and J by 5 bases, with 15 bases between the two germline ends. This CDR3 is CASQTQGRTEAFF. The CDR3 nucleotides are TGTGCCAGCCAAACCCAGGGAAGAACTGAAGCTTTCTTT.

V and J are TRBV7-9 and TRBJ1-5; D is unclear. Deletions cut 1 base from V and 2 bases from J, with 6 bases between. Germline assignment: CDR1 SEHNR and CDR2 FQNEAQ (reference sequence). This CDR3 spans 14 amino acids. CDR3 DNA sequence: TGTGCCAGCAGCTTAGGCGGGGGCAATCAGCCCCAGCATTTT. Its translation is CASSLGGGNQPQHF. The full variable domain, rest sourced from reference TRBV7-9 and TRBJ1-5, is DTGVSQNPRHKITKRGQNVTFRCDPISEHNRLYWYRQTLGQGPEFLTYFQNEAQLEKSRLLSDRFSAERPKGSFSTLEIQRTEQGDSAMYLCASSLGGGNQPQHFGDGTRLSIL.

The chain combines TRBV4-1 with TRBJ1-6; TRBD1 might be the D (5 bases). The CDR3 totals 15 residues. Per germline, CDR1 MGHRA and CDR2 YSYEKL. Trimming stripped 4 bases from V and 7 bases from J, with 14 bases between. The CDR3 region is CASSPSTGNNSPLHF. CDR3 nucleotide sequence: TGCGCCAGCAGCCCGTCTACAGGTAACAATTCACCCCTCCACTTT.

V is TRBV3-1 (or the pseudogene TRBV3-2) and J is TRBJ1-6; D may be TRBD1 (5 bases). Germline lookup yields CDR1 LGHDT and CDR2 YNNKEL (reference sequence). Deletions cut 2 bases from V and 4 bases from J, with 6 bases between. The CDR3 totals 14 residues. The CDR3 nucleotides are TGTGCCAGCAGCCAAAAGGGGTATAATTCACCCCTCCACTTT. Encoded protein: CASSQKGYNSPLHF.

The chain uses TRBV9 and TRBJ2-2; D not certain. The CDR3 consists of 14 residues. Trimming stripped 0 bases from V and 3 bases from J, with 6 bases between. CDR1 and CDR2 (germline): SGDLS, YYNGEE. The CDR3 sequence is CASSVDSYTGELFF. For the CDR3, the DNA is TGTGCCAGCAGCGTAGACTCATACACCGGGGAGCTGTTTTTT.

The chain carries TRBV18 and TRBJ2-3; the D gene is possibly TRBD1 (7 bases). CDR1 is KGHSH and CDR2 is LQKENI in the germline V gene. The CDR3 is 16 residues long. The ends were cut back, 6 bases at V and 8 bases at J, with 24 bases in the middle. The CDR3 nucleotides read TGTGCCAGCTCGACCGGGGGCACAGGGGCTCAGCTTACGCAGTATTTT. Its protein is CASSTGGTGAQLTQYF. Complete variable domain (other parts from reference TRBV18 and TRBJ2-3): NAGVMQNPRHLVRRRGQEARLRCSPMKGHSHVYWYRQLPEEGLKFMVYLQKENIIDESGMPKERFSAEFPKEGPSILRIQQVVRGDSAAYFCASSTGGTGAQLTQYFGPGTRLTVL.

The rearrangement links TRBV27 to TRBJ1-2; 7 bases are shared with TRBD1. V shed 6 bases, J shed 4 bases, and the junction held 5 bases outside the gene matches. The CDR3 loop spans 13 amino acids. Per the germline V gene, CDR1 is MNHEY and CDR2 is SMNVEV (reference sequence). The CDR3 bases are TGTGCCAGCAGGCCGCAGGGGGGCTATGGCTACACCTTC. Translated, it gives CASRPQGGYGYTF.

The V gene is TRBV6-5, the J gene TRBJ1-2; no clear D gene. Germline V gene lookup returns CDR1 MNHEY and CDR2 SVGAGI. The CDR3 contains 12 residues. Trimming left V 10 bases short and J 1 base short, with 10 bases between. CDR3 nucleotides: TGTGCCATTACCGGGAGTAACTATGGCTACACCTTC. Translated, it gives CAITGSNYGYTF.

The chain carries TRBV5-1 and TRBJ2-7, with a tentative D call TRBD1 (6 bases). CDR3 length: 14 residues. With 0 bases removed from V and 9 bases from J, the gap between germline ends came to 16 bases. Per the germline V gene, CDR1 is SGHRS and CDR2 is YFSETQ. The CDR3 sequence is CASSLGTATDGQYV. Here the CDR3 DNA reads TGCGCCAGCAGCTTGGGGACAGCCACTGATGGGCAGTACGTC.

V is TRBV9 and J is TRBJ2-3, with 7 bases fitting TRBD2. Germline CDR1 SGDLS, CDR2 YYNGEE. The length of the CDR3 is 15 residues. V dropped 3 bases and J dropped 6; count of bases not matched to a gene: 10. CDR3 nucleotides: TGTGCCAGCAGCGGAAGGACTAGAAACCCGGATACGCAGTATTTT. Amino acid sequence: CASSGRTRNPDTQYF.

This CDR3 reads CASSEGGANTEAFF. The CDR3, as DNA: TGTGCCAGCAGTGAAGGTGGAGCGAACACTGAAGCTTTCTTT. J is TRBJ1-1 and V is TRBV6-1, with D unresolved. V was trimmed by 1 base and J by 1 base, leaving 7 bases between them. Looked up from germline, CDR1 is MNHNS and CDR2 is SASEGT. The CDR3 contains 14 residues.

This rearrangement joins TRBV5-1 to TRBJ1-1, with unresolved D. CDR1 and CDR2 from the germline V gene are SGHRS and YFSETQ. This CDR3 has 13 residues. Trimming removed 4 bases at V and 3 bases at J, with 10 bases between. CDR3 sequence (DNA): TGCGCCAGCAGCCCGGCCGGGGACACTGAAGCTTTCTTT. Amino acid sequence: CASSPAGDTEAFF.